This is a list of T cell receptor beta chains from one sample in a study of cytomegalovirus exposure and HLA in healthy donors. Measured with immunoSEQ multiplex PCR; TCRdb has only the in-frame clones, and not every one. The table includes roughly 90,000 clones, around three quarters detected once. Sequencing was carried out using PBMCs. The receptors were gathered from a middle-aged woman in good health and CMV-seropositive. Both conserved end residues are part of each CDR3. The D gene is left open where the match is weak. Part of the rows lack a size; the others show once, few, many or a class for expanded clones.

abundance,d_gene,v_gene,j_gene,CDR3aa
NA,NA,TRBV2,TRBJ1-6,CASVMGAESPLHF
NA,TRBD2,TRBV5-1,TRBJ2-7,CASSLALAGGPEQYF
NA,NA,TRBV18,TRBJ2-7,CASSPGSGYEQYF
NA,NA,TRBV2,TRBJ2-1,CASSDPRGEQFF
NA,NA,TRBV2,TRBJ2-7,CASRGAVYEQYF
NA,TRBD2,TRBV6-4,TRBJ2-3,CASSSGTSGGTDTQYF
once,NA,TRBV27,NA,CASSFLRPQLYYEQYF
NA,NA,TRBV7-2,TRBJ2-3,CASSFRWEKGRDTQYF
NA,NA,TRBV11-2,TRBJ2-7,CASSFGESYEQYF
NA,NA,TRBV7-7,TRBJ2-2,CASSLASGLGELFF
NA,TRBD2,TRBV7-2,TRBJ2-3,CASSPLAGGAPDTQYF
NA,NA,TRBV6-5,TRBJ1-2,CASSFDSNYGYPF
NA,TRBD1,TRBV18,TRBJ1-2,CASSPLNDRDFTGYTF
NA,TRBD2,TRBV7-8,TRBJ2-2,CASSLVQIAGSTGELFF
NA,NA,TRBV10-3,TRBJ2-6,CAITAGISGANVLTF
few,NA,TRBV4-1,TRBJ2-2,CASSQLPTGNTGELFF
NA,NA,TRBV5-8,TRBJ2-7,CASSWGGGPTYEQYF
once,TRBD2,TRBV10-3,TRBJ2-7,CAISKKREGYEQYF
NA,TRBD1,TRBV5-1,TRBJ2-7,CASREGQELDEQYF
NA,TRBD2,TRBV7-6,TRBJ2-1,CASSLVELAGGYNEQFF
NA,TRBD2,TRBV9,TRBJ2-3,CASSVGTSGHYTDTQYF
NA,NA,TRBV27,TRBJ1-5,CASSSWTAVGQPQHF
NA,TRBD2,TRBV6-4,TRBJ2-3,CASSRGVLAGEADTQYF
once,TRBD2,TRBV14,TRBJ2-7,CASSPRPGTRDYEQYF
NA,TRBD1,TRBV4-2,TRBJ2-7,CASSKGQTGVSYEQYF
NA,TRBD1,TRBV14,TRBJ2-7,CASSQRGTGGSEQYF
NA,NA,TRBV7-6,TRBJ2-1,CASSTGRRGVGEQFF
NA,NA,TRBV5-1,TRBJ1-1,CASSLGSSANTEAFF
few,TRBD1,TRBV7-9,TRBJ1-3,CASSLTGGSGNTIYF
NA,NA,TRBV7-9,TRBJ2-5,CASSLPGPETQYF
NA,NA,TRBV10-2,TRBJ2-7,CASSGGGSYEQYF
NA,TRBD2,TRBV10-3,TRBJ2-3,CAISPKREGGNTQYF
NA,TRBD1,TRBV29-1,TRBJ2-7,CSVDDYPKTGGSSYEQYF
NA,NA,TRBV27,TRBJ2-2,CASSLVLDVYTGELFF
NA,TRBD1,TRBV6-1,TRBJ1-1,CASSEKGQGASEAFF
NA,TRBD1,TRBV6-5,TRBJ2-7,CASSPGQGAREQYF
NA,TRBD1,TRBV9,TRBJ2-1,CASSVDRGFSSYNEQFF
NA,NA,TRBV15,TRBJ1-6,CATSRGSGGERDSPLHF
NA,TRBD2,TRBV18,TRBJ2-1,CASSRNKAGLYNEQFF
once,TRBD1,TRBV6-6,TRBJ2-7,CASSYIGTGEDEQYF
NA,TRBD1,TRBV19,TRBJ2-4,CASSIGTGSSKNIQYF
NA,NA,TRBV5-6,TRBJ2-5,CASSFGSRETQYF
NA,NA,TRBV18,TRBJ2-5,CASSQAFQETQYF
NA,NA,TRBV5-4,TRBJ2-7,CASSSQGIYEQYF
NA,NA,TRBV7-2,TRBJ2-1,CASSPLTGPSYNEQFF
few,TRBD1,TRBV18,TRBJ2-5,CASSPGQGYQETQYF